The 23 T cell receptor beta chains below were found in one sample sequenced in a study of blood T cell repertoires in COVID-19. Clones were read by immunoSEQ multiplex PCR, and TCRdb kept only the in-frame ones, dropping some. The table lists 250,000 to 350,000 clones, 65% to 85% of them singletons. Sequenced: peripheral blood. These receptors came from a human donor with COVID-19, enrolled during active disease. The donor label of this sample is uncertain.

The chain is built from TRBV7-2 and TRBJ1-5, with a weak D call TRBD1 (6 bases). V lost 0 bases and J 6 bases, leaving 12 bases between the germline ends. The CDR3 contains 15 residues. Per germline, CDR1 SGHTA and CDR2 FQGNSA. CDR3: CASSLARGQGQPQHF. The CDR3 region has the DNA TGTGCCAGCAGCTTAGCCAGGGGTCAGGGTCAGCCCCAGCATTTT.

This clone was observed a single time. J is TRBJ2-3 and V is TRBV4-3; a weak D match, TRBD2 (6 bases). CDR3 length equals 17 residues. Trimming stripped 0 bases from V and 3 bases from J, with 16 bases between. CDR1 and CDR2 from the germline V gene are LGHNA and YSLEER. The CDR3 reads CASSQDWREEGTDTQYF. The CDR3 nucleotides are TGCGCCAGCAGCCAAGATTGGAGGGAGGAGGGGACAGATACGCAGTATTTT.

The chain joins TRBV6-5 to TRBJ2-7, with 8 bases aligning to TRBD2. This CDR3 spans 15 amino acids. The germline V gene encodes CDR1 MNHEY and CDR2 SVGAGI. V gave up 6 bases and J gave up 7 bases; unmatched junction bases: 14. Written as DNA, the CDR3 is TGTGCCAGCAGGGTGACTAGCGCGGACCGTCTGGAGCAGTACTTC. This gives the protein CASRVTSADRLEQYF.

Notes on this clone: The same CDR3 arises from other DNA sequences in this sample as well. This chain links TRBV29-1 with TRBJ2-7; D is unclear. CDR1 and CDR2 from the germline V gene are SQVTM and ANQGSEA. The V end lost 4 bases, the J end lost 3 bases, and 10 bases lay between the germline ends. This CDR3 comprises 12 residues. The CDR3 DNA reads TGCAGCGTTGCAAGTCCAGGCTACGAGCAGTACTTC. Translation: CSVASPGYEQYF.

This rearrangement joins TRBV11-3 to TRBJ2-1; weak D call: TRBD2 (5 bases). The CDR3 runs 15 residues. The germline V gene encodes CDR1 SGHNT and CDR2 YENEEA. Between the trimmed V and J ends, which lost 5 bases and 0 bases, there was a span of 11 bases. The CDR3 region is CASSPGLLSYNEQFF. Here the CDR3 DNA reads TGTGCCAGCAGCCCCGGACTCCTCTCCTACAATGAGCAGTTCTTC.

The chain is built from TRBV11-2 and TRBJ2-1; 16 bases agree with TRBD2. This CDR3 region has 18 residues. Germline loops: CDR1 SGHAT, CDR2 FQNNGV. Trimming took 3 bases from V and 4 from J; bases not matched to a gene: 6. CDR3 protein: CASSLGLAGGPSYNEQFF. CDR3 DNA: TGTGCCAGCAGCTTGGGACTAGCGGGAGGGCCATCTTACAATGAGCAGTTCTTC.

The V call is TRBV2, the J call TRBJ2-1; 10 nucleotides agree with TRBD1. The germline CDR1 and CDR2 sequences are SNHLY and FYNNEI. V was pared by 5 bases and J by 15 bases, with 13 bases of the junction left unmatched. The CDR3 has 14 residues. The CDR3 sequence: CASSSGTGVGLWFF. The CDR3 region has the DNA TGTGCCAGCAGTTCCGGGACAGGGGTCGGACTTTGGTTCTTC. The whole variable domain, filled in from reference TRBV2 and TRBJ2-1, reads EPEVTQTPSHQVTQMGQEVILRCVPISNHLYFYWYRQILGQKVEFLVSFYNNEISEKSEIFDDQFSVERPDGSNFTLKIRSTKLEDSAMYFCASSSGTGVGLWFFGPGTRLTVL.

This clone appeared a few times. The chain employs TRBV7-2 and TRBJ2-7; a possible D gene is TRBD1 (6 bases). The V and J ends lost 1 base and 3 bases respectively, with 13 bases between them. Germline V gene lookup returns CDR1 SGHTA and CDR2 FQGNSA. The CDR3 is made up of 15 amino acids. CDR3 nucleotides: TGTGCCAGCAGCTTAGTTGCCATACAGGGCTACGAGCAGTACTTC. Protein sequence: CASSLVAIQGYEQYF.

This clone appeared once. The CDR3 region is CASNRDRGNGYTF. CDR3 coding DNA: TGTGCCAGCAACAGGGACAGGGGTAATGGCTACACCTTC. The chain recombines TRBV7-2 with TRBJ1-2; TRBD1 aligns across 10 bases. Germline V gives CDR1 SGHTA, CDR2 FQGNSA. The CDR3 length is 13 residues. V shed 7 bases and J 6 bases; nucleotides not matched to a gene: 5.

The chain has TRBV5-4 and TRBJ1-1, with 9 bases identical to TRBD1. Germline assignment: CDR1 SGHNT and CDR2 YYREEE (reference sequence). The CDR3 is 17 amino acids. The junction had 12 bases not matched to a gene; V was cut back by 1 base and J by 5 bases. CDR3 DNA: TGTGCCAGCAGCTTGCTGGGCAGGACAGGGGTATCAACTGAAGCTTTCTTT. It specifies CASSLLGRTGVSTEAFF.

The chain recombines TRBV28 with TRBJ2-2, with 11 bases aligning to TRBD2. Germline CDR1 is MDHEN and CDR2 is SYDVKM. Trimming took 6 bases from V and 4 from J; bases not matched to a gene: 13. The CDR3 runs to 18 residues. This chain's CDR3 is CASRSGLADPNLTGELFF. Here the CDR3 DNA reads TGTGCCAGCAGGTCGGGACTAGCGGACCCCAATCTCACCGGGGAGCTGTTTTTT.

The chain has TRBV9 and TRBJ2-7; TRBD1 matches at 7 bases. With V trimmed by 5 bases and J by 2 bases, 7 bases remained unmatched. Germline V gene sequence: CDR1 SGDLS, CDR2 YYNGEE. The CDR3 loop spans 14 amino acids. CDR3 in DNA: TGTGCCAGCAGTAAAGGGCAGGGGGCCTACGAGCAGTACTTC. It encodes CASSKGQGAYEQYF.

This chain connects TRBV9 to TRBJ2-1; 7 positions match TRBD1. From germline, CDR1 is SGDLS and CDR2 YYNGEE. The CDR3 runs 14 residues. The V segment lost 4 bases and the J segment 4 bases; nucleotides outside the gene matches: 5. Here the CDR3 DNA reads TGTGCCAGCAGCCCAGGGACAGCGTACAATGAGCAGTTCTTC. This gives the protein CASSPGTAYNEQFF. Variable domain in full (rest from reference TRBV9 and TRBJ2-1): DSGVTQTPKHLITATGQRVTLRCSPRSGDLSVYWYQQSLDQGLQFLIQYYNGEERAKGNILERFSAQQFPDLHSELNLSSLELGDSALYFCASSPGTAYNEQFFGPGTRLTVL.

Remarks on this clone: At the DNA level, this CDR3 is encoded by other sequences in the same sample as well. In nucleotides, the CDR3 is TGCGCCAGCAGCCGCGGCTACGAGCAGTACTTC. Translation: CASSRGYEQYF. The rearrangement joins TRBV5-1 to TRBJ2-7; D is unclear. Trimming removed 4 bases from V and 3 bases from J, with 5 bases in between. Germline V gives CDR1 SGHRS, CDR2 YFSETQ. There are 11 residues in the CDR3.

J is TRBJ1-2 and V is TRBV18; 7 bases align to TRBD1. The CDR3 contains 14 residues. CDR1 is KGHSH, CDR2 LQKENI, per germline. Trimming at V came to 2 bases and at J to 4 bases, leaving 4 bases not matched to a gene. The CDR3 nucleotides are TGTGCCAGCTCACCAGAGACAGGGACCTATGGCTACACCTTC. It translates to CASSPETGTYGYTF.

The chain recombines TRBV18 with TRBJ1-1; 9 bases line up with TRBD1. Germline lookup yields CDR1 KGHSH and CDR2 LQKENI. The length of the CDR3 is 15 residues. V shed 6 bases, J shed 1 base, and the junction held 6 bases outside the gene matches. As DNA, the CDR3 is TGTGCCAGCTCGCCGAGACAGGGGGGGAACACTGAAGCTTTCTTT. It yields the protein CASSPRQGGNTEAFF.

This chain joins TRBV6-4 and TRBJ2-3; D may be TRBD2 (5 bases). V dropped 5 bases and J dropped 4 bases, with 10 bases sitting between them. The CDR3 runs to 13 residues. Germline CDR1 is MRHNA and CDR2 is SNTAGT. CDR3 sequence reads: CASSREQADTQYF. CDR3 nucleotide sequence: TGTGCCAGCAGTCGGGAACAAGCAGATACGCAGTATTTT.

This clone was recorded once. The chain couples TRBV19 to TRBJ1-2; no clear D. V lost 5 bases and J lost 4, with 14 bases in between. Looked up from germline, CDR1 is LNHDA and CDR2 is SQIVND (reference sequence). The CDR3 totals 14 residues. CDR3 bases: TGTGCCAGTAGTTCCCAGTCCAGACTCTATGGCTACACCTTC. Amino acids: CASSSQSRLYGYTF.

Only one count was recorded for this clone. The genes are TRBV19 and TRBJ1-2; tentatively, D is TRBD1 (5 bases). CDR1 and CDR2 from the germline V gene are LNHDA and SQIVND (reference sequence). Deletions cut 3 bases from V and 2 bases from J, with 10 bases between. CDR3 length: 14 amino acids. The CDR3 protein is CASSIGGRNYGYTF. CDR3 DNA: TGTGCCAGTAGTATTGGGGGGAGAAACTATGGCTACACCTTC. The full variable domain, rest sourced from reference TRBV19 and TRBJ1-2, is DGGITQSPKYLFRKEGQNVTLSCEQNLNHDAMYWYRQDPGQGLRLIYYSQIVNDFQKGDIAEGYSVSREKKESFPLTVTSAQKNPTAFYLCASSIGGRNYGYTFGSGTRLTVV.

Only a few counts were recorded for this clone. The chain is built from TRBV5-6 and TRBJ1-4; D call uncertain. The germline V and J ends were trimmed by 0 bases and 4 bases, with 10 bases remaining between them. Germline V lookup: CDR1 SGHDT, CDR2 YYEEEE. CDR3 length: 15 amino acids. CDR3 sequence: CASSLGGNINEKLFF. The CDR3 nucleotides are TGTGCCAGCAGCTTGGGCGGGAACATTAATGAAAAACTGTTTTTT.

V usage is TRBV19 and J usage is TRBJ1-1; no reliable D call. Germline V gives CDR1 LNHDA, CDR2 SQIVND (reference sequence). The germline V and J ends were trimmed by 4 bases and 2 bases, with 11 bases remaining between them. CDR3 size: 14 residues. CDR3 region: CASSNSYGNTEAFF. In DNA form, the CDR3 reads TGTGCCAGTAGTAATAGTTATGGTAACACTGAAGCTTTCTTT. Combining the CDR3 with reference TRBV19 and TRBJ1-1 gives the whole variable domain DGGITQSPKYLFRKEGQNVTLSCEQNLNHDAMYWYRQDPGQGLRLIYYSQIVNDFQKGDIAEGYSVSREKKESFPLTVTSAQKNPTAFYLCASSNSYGNTEAFFGQGTRLTVV.

CDR3: CASSTRGSYNEQFF. The CDR3 nucleotides are TGTGCCAGTAGTACCCGGGGGTCCTACAATGAGCAGTTCTTC. The rearrangement joins TRBV19 to TRBJ2-1, with D maybe TRBD2 (6 bases). V lost 4 bases and J 1 base, leaving 8 bases between the germline ends. This CDR3 comprises 14 residues. Germline V gene lookup returns CDR1 LNHDA and CDR2 SQIVND (reference sequence).

This chain uses TRBV18 with TRBJ1-4; D is possibly TRBD1 (6 bases). Germline V gene data show CDR1 as KGHSH and CDR2 as LQKENI. V was pared by 2 bases and J by 8 bases, with 15 bases between. The CDR3 is made up of 15 amino acids. The CDR3 is CASSPSGQGQEKLFF. The CDR3 DNA sequence: TGTGCCAGCTCACCAAGCGGCCAGGGGCAGGAAAAACTGTTTTTT.